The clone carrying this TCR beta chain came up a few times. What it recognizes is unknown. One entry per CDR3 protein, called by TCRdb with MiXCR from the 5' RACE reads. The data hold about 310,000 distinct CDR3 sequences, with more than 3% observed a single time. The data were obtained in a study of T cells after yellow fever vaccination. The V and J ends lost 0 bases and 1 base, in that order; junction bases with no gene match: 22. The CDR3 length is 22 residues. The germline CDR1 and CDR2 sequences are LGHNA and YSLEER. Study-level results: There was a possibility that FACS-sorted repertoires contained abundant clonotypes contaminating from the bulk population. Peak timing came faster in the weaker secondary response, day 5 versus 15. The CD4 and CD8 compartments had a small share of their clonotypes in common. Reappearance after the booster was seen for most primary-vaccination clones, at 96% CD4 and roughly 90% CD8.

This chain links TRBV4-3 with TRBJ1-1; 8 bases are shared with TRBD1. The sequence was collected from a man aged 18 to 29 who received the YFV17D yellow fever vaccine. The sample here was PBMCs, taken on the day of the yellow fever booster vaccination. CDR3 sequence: CASSQDNLETGVSRGGNTEAFF. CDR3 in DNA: TGCGCCAGCAGCCAAGATAATCTTGAGACAGGGGTAAGCCGAGGGGGGAACACTGAAGCTTTCTTT.